This entry lists 23 T cell receptor beta chains sequenced from one sample in a study of cytomegalovirus exposure and HLA in healthy donors. Method: immunoSEQ multiplex PCR; TCRdb's copy keeps in-frame clones and lacks some. The sample has under 250,000 clones; around nine tenths are singletons. The sequenced sample consisted of PBMCs. Every receptor here comes from a man between 18 and 35 years old in good health and CMV-seronegative.

J is TRBJ2-7 and V is TRBV5-4; TRBD1 aligns across 7 bases. CDR1 and CDR2 (germline): SGHNT, YYREEE (reference sequence). The ends lost 0 bases at V and 2 bases at J; junction bases unmatched: 5. The CDR3 loop spans 15 amino acids. In nucleotides, the CDR3 is TGTGCCAGCAGCTTGGCAGGGGGTACTACCTACGAGCAGTACTTC. It yields the protein CASSLAGGTTYEQYF.

The genes are TRBV2 and TRBJ1-2; D call uncertain. Germline CDR1 and CDR2: SNHLY and FYNNEI. Trimming pared 0 bases from V and 6 bases from J, leaving 8 bases between. This CDR3 has 13 amino acids. The DNA of the CDR3 is TGTGCCAGCAGTGAAGCCAGAGCGAATGGCTACACCTTC. It is translated as CASSEARANGYTF.

This chain connects TRBV9 to TRBJ2-3; 10 bases line up with TRBD2. CDR1 SGDLS and CDR2 YYNGEE come from the germline V gene. The CDR3 has 16 amino acids. After removal of 3 bases from V and 3 bases from J, the junction contained 7 bases not matched to a gene. CDR3 protein: CASSALAGVMTDTQYF. In DNA, the CDR3 is TGTGCCAGCAGCGCCCTAGCGGGAGTTATGACAGATACGCAGTATTTT.

The chain uses TRBV4-3 and TRBJ2-1; 9 bases are a match to TRBD2. Trimming took 2 bases from V and 8 from J; bases not matched to a gene: 4. Germline V CDR1 and CDR2: LGHNA, YSLEER. The CDR3 has 14 amino acids. The CDR3: CASSQTRGGYEQFF. The DNA for the CDR3 is TGCGCCAGCAGCCAAACGCGGGGGGGCTATGAGCAGTTCTTC.

The chain combines TRBV7-2 with TRBJ2-3; D possibly corresponds to TRBD2 (5 bases). Germline V gene data show CDR1 as SGHTA and CDR2 as FQGNSA. Deletions cut 4 bases from V and 3 bases from J, with 11 bases between. The CDR3 is made up of 14 amino acids. This chain's CDR3 is CASSSRARTDTQYF. The DNA of the CDR3 is TGTGCCAGCAGCTCGAGGGCGCGTACAGATACGCAGTATTTT.

The chain carries TRBV2 and TRBJ2-1, with 10 nucleotides matching TRBD2. The V gene end was trimmed by 6 bases and the J gene end by 9 bases; junction bases not matched to a gene: 11. The CDR3 runs 15 residues. Germline CDR1 SNHLY, CDR2 FYNNEI. CDR3 sequence (DNA): TGTGCCAGCAGGTGGCCGGGACTAGCGCCCCCTGAGCAGTTCTTC. The encoded protein is CASRWPGLAPPEQFF.

The chain employs TRBV7-9 and TRBJ1-2; TRBD1 agrees at 12 bases. Germline V lookup: CDR1 SEHNR, CDR2 FQNEAQ (reference sequence). V trimming: 3 bases; J trimming: 1 base; junction bases outside the gene matches: 6. The CDR3 has 17 amino acids. CDR3 DNA: TGTGCCAGCAGCTTCTCGGGACAGGGGGCCCATAACTATGGCTACACCTTC. Translation gives CASSFSGQGAHNYGYTF.

V gene TRBV5-4 combines with J gene TRBJ2-1; the match to TRBD2 covers 8 bases. CDR3 length: 14 amino acids. V was pared by 4 bases and J by 5 bases, with 5 bases of the junction left unmatched. Looked up from germline, CDR1 is SGHNT and CDR2 is YYREEE (reference sequence). CDR3 region: CASSLTGGNNEQFF. In nucleotides, the CDR3 is TGTGCCAGCAGCCTGACGGGGGGGAACAATGAGCAGTTCTTC.

The chain is built from TRBV27 and TRBJ2-7; possible D gene TRBD2, 6 bases. The CDR3 extends over 16 amino acids. Trimming pared 5 bases from V and 2 bases from J, leaving 19 bases between. Germline-derived CDR1 and CDR2 are MNHEY and SMNVEV (reference sequence). The CDR3 here is CASSPAWGDLPYEQYF. The CDR3 nucleotides read TGTGCCAGCAGTCCTGCGTGGGGGGACCTTCCCTACGAGCAGTACTTC.

The chain combines TRBV30 with TRBJ2-1; TRBD2 agrees at 7 bases. The J segment lost 7 bases and the V segment lost 5 bases, leaving 14 bases of the junction unmatched. Germline CDR1 and CDR2: GTSNPN and SVGIG (reference sequence). The CDR3 consists of 15 residues. Written as DNA, the CDR3 is TGTGCCTGGGACTTTGGGGGAGGGCCGGCGAATGAGCAGTTCTTC. Translation gives CAWDFGGGPANEQFF. The entire variable domain, with the rest obtained from reference TRBV30 and TRBJ2-1, is as follows: SQTIHQWPATLVQPVGSPLSLECTVEGTSNPNLYWYRQAAGRGLQLLFYSVGIGQISSEVPQNLSASRPQDRQFILSSKKLLLSDSGFYLCAWDFGGGPANEQFFGPGTRLTVL.

V usage is TRBV7-9 and J usage is TRBJ1-2; 10 bases map to TRBD1. This CDR3 region has 18 residues. Germline V gives CDR1 SEHNR, CDR2 FQNEAQ (reference sequence). The junction had 12 bases not matched to a gene; V was cut back by 1 base and J by 4 bases. CDR3 in amino acids: CASSLEGQGSLGAYGYTF. CDR3 DNA sequence: TGTGCCAGCAGCTTAGAGGGACAGGGGTCTTTAGGTGCCTATGGCTACACCTTC.

V usage is TRBV27 and J usage is TRBJ2-7; TRBD1 agrees at 10 bases. J gave up 7 bases and V 6 bases, and 15 bases lay outside the gene matches. This CDR3 is 16 amino acids long. The germline CDR1 and CDR2 sequences are MNHEY and SMNVEV (reference sequence). The CDR3 spells CASSSLDRDRGWEQYF. In DNA form, the CDR3 reads TGTGCCAGCAGCTCCCTTGACCGGGACAGGGGTTGGGAGCAGTACTTC.

As DNA, the CDR3 is TGTGCCAGCAGCCAAAGCTCGGGACTAGCGGGAGGGCTTCACGGGGAGCTGTTTTTT. Translating it yields CASSQSSGLAGGLHGELFF. The chain couples TRBV4-2 to TRBJ2-2; 16 bases fit TRBD2. The CDR3 is 19 residues long. The V segment lost 2 bases and the J segment 7 bases; nucleotides outside the gene matches: 10. Germline CDR1 and CDR2: LGHNA and YNFKEQ.

This chain uses TRBV27 with TRBJ2-7; 8 nucleotides line up with TRBD1. The CDR3 loop spans 13 amino acids. J was trimmed by 6 bases and V by 5 bases; bases with no gene match: 6. The germline V gene has CDR1 MNHEY and CDR2 SMNVEV (reference sequence). CDR3: CASSPWTGSEQYF. For the CDR3, the DNA is TGTGCCAGCAGTCCCTGGACAGGGAGCGAGCAGTACTTC.

This chain uses TRBV4-1 with TRBJ1-5, with a tentative D call TRBD1 (5 bases). Trimming left V 6 bases short and J 3 bases short, with 9 bases between. The CDR3 has 13 residues. Germline V lookup: CDR1 MGHRA, CDR2 YSYEKL. The CDR3 sequence is CASRLQDNQPQHF. In DNA form, the CDR3 reads TGCGCCAGCAGACTACAGGACAATCAGCCCCAGCATTTT.

The gene calls are TRBV29-1 and TRBJ2-5; no reliable D call. The CDR3 has 12 residues. The V end was cut by 4 bases, the J end by 5 bases, with 11 bases between. Germline CDR1 reads SQVTM; CDR2 reads ANQGSEA. The CDR3 DNA is TGCAGCGTTGGGTCCGGCAGGGAGACCCAGTACTTC. Protein: CSVGSGRETQYF. The complete variable domain, with remaining parts taken from reference TRBV29-1 and TRBJ2-5, reads SAVISQKPSRDICQRGTSLTIQCQVDSQVTMMFWYRQQPGQSLTLIATANQGSEATYESGFVIDKFPISRPNLTFSTLTVSNMSPEDSSIYLCSVGSGRETQYFGPGTRLLVL.

The chain joins TRBV10-3 to TRBJ1-5, with 9 bases that match TRBD1. CDR3 length: 15 amino acids. Per germline, CDR1 ENHRY and CDR2 SYGVKD. V was clipped by 10 bases and J by 4 bases; unmatched bases: 11. CDR3 residues: CATHETGGMNQPQHF. The DNA of the CDR3 is TGTGCCACGCACGAAACAGGGGGCATGAATCAGCCCCAGCATTTT.

V is TRBV4-3 and J is TRBJ1-2; maybe TRBD1 (5 bases). Germline assignment: CDR1 LGHNA and CDR2 YSLEER. The CDR3 spans 16 residues. The V gene lost 2 bases and the J gene lost 4 bases, with 17 bases spanning the gap. The CDR3 here is CASSQSSTGAGYGYTF. The CDR3 DNA is TGCGCCAGCAGCCAAAGTTCCACAGGAGCAGGCTATGGCTACACCTTC.

V is TRBV19 and J is TRBJ2-3; a possible D gene is TRBD2 (5 bases). Germline-derived CDR1 and CDR2 are LNHDA and SQIVND (reference sequence). The V and J ends lost 7 bases and 3 bases respectively, with 14 bases between them. CDR3 size: 14 residues. CDR3 nucleotides: TGTGCCAGTAACACGGAGGAAAGGACAGATACGCAGTATTTT. Encoded protein: CASNTEERTDTQYF.

The CDR3 region is CASSQRQGDYYEQYF. Written as DNA, the CDR3 is TGCGCCAGCAGCCAGCGACAGGGGGATTATTACGAGCAGTACTTC. This rearrangement joins TRBV4-3 to TRBJ2-7; 9 bases match TRBD1. The CDR3 has 15 residues. Unmatched junction bases numbered 7, after V lost 3 bases and J lost 4 bases. The V gene's germline CDR1 is LGHNA and CDR2 YSLEER.

The chain is built from TRBV10-1 and TRBJ1-1; D is possibly TRBD1 (6 bases). The CDR3 covers 14 residues. The V and J ends lost 4 bases and 4 bases respectively, with 13 bases between them. The V gene's germline CDR1 is WNHNN and CDR2 SYGVQD (reference sequence). The CDR3 bases are TGCGCCAGCAGTGTACAGGGTGCCGGCACTGAAGCTTTCTTT. Its protein is CASSVQGAGTEAFF.

This clone was recorded a few times. The chain combines TRBV27 with TRBJ1-6; D uncertain. V shed 6 bases and J shed 7 bases, with 10 bases lying between them. In germline, CDR1 is MNHEY, CDR2 SMNVEV (reference sequence). The CDR3 runs to 13 residues. CDR3 amino acids: CASRTPANSPLHF. The CDR3 region has the DNA TGTGCCAGCAGGACTCCGGCGAATTCACCCCTCCACTTT.

This clone was found once. The rearrangement uses TRBV7-9 and TRBJ2-2, with no clear D. The length of the CDR3 is 13 residues. In germline, CDR1 is SEHNR, CDR2 FQNEAQ (reference sequence). Trimming cost V 1 base and J 3 bases, with 3 bases left between them. For the CDR3, the DNA is TGTGCCAGCAGCTTAGTAGACACCGGGGAGCTGTTTTTT. Encoded protein: CASSLVDTGELFF.